The source of this TCR beta chain is a study of OX40 agonist ivuxolimab in advanced cancers. The study's findings and limits: The investigators did not determine what antigen specificity the expanded peripheral T cells had.

In the case of this clone: The antigen remains undetermined. The junction and the germline gene differ at one end; a read error may be behind it.

The CDR3 sequence is 12 residues long. Germline assignment: CDR1 MDHEN and CDR2 SYDVKM. The table came from immunoSEQ multiplex PCR; TCRdb's copy has only in-frame clones and leaves some out. The table has over 40,000 clones, less than 90% seen once. The sequencing used CD4+ or CD8+ T cells sorted from blood, collected in a trial of the OX40 agonist ivuxolimab. The receptor's source is an adult with an advanced solid tumor such as melanoma, head and neck, liver or kidney cancer. This chain joins TRBV28 and TRBJ1-2; no clear D. For the CDR3, the DNA is TGTGCCAGCAGTCCCAGATGGGCGGAGGAGGTCTTC. It codes for CASSPRWAEEVF.